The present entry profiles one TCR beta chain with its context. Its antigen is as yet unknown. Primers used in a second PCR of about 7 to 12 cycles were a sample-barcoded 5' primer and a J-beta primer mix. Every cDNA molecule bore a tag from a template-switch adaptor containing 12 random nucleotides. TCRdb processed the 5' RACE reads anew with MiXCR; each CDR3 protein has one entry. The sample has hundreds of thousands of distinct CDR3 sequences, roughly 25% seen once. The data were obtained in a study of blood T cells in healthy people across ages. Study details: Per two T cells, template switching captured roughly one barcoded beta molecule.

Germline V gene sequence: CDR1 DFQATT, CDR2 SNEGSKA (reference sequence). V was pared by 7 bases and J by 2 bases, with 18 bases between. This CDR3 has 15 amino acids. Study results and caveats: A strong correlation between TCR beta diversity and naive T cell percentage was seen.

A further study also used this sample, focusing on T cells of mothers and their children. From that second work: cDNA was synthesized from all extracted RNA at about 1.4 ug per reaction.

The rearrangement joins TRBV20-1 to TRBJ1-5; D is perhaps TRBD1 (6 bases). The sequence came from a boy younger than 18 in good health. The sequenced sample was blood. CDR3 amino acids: CSVPFGGAGNQPQHF. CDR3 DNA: TGCAGTGTACCCTTCGGGGGCGCGGGCAATCAGCCCCAGCATTTT.